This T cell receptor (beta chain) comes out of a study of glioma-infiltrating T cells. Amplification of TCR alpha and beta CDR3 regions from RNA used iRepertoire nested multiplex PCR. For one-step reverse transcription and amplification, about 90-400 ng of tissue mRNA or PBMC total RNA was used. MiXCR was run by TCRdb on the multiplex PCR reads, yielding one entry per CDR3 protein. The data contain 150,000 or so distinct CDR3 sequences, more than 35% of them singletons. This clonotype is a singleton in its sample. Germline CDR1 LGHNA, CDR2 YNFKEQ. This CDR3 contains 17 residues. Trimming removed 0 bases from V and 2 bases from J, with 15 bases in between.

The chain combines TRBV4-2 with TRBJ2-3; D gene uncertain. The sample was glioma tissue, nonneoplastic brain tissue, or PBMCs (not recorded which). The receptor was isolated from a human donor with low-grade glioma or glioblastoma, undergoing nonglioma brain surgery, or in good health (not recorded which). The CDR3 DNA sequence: TGTGCCAGCAGCCAAGATGTCGCTGGCACAATCACAGATACGCAGTATTTT. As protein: CASSQDVAGTITDTQYF.